This T cell receptor beta chain was captured in a study of shared clonotypes between healthy human individuals. Looking at the study overall: Three CD4 naive, three CD4 memory, two CD8 naive and one CD8 memory plate were used per donor.

Study findings and constraints: The represented genetic and exposure-history diversity was limited by the small number of donors.

HIV-negative, healthy adults without recent acute infections or vaccinations were the donors. This clone showed up just once. Its antigen is as yet unknown. Assay: immunoSEQ multiplex PCR; the TCRdb copy retains only in-frame clones and omits some. The sample has just over 2,000,000 clones; 90% to 95% are singletons. This CDR3 is 15 amino acids long. Germline V CDR1 and CDR2: MNHNS, SASEGT. V gave up 7 bases and J gave up 7 bases; unmatched junction bases: 11. This sequence joins TRBV6-1 and TRBJ1-4; 8 positions match TRBD1. The TCR originated in a man aged 18 to 30 in good health. Sequencing used naive CD4+ T cells sorted from blood. The subset: CD45RA+ positively selected. The CDR3 DNA is TGTGCCAGCATGTTGGGGGGCAGGGGGCGTGAAAAACTGTTTTTT. Amino acid sequence: CASMLGGRGREKLFF.